A single T cell receptor beta chain is shown here with its context. Its cognate antigen is unknown. TCRdb re-analysed the RT-PCR reads in MiXCR, keeping a single row per CDR3 protein. The data show some 1,400 distinct CDR3 sequences, with 84% seen just once and less than 7.5% held by the top ten. The source of the sample is a study of yellow fever vaccine responses in identical twins. Study-level findings and limits: A vaccine T cell response that seemed partly convergent and partly personalized was reported in twins.

This TCR came from a young woman who received the yellow fever vaccine. Sequenced here: T cells from blood (PBMCs), unsorted or a sorted subset (not recorded which), sampled before or after yellow fever vaccination (not recorded which).

The CDR3 loop reads CSARVLLNYEQYF. The CDR3 DNA follows: TGCAGTGCTAGAGTACTCCTCAACTACGAGCAGTACTTC. The genes are TRBV20-1 and TRBJ2-7; D gene unclear. V was pared by 1 base and J by 3 bases, with 10 bases between. This CDR3 is built from 13 residues. Germline V gene sequence: CDR1 DFQATT, CDR2 SNEGSKA (reference sequence).